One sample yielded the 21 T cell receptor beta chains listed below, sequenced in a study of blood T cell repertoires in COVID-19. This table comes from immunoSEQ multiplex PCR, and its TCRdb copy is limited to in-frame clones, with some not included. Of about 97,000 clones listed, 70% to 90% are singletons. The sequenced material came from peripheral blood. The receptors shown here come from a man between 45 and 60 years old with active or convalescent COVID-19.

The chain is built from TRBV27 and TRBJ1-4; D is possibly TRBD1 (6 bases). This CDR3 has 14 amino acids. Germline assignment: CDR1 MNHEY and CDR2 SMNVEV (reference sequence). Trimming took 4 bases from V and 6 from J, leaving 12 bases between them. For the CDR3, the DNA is TGTGCCAGCAGTTCCCCAGGGGATTATGAAAAACTGTTTTTT. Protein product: CASSSPGDYEKLFF. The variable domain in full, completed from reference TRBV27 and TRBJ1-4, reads EAQVTQNPRYLITVTGKKLTVTCSQNMNHEYMSWYRQDPGLGLRQIYYSMNVEVTDKGDVPEGYKVSRKEKRNFPLILESPSPNQTSLYFCASSSPGDYEKLFFGSGTQLSVL.

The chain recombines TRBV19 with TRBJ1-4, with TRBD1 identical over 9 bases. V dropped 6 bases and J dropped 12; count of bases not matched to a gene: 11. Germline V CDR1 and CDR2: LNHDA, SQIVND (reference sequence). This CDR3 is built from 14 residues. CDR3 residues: CASSSQTGGYELFF. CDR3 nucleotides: TGTGCCAGTAGCTCTCAAACAGGGGGCTACGAACTGTTTTTT.

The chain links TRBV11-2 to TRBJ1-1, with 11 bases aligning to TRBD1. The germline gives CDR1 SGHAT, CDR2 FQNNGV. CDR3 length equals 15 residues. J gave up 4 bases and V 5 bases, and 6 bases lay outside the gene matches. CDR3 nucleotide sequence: TGTGCCAGCAGCCAGGACAGGGGGCTTTCCACTGAAGCTTTCTTT. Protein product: CASSQDRGLSTEAFF.

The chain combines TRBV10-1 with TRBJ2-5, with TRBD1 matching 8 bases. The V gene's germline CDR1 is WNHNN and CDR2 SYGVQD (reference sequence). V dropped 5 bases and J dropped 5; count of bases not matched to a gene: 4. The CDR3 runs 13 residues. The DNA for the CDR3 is TGCGCCAGCAGTTCCCAGGGGGCTGAGACCCAGTACTTC. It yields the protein CASSSQGAETQYF.

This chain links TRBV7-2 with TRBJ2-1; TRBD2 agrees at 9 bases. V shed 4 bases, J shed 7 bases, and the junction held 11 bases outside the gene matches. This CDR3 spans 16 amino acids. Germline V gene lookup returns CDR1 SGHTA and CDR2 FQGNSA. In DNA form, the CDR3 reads TGTGCCAGCAGCTCATCAGGCAGACTAGCGGTAAATGAGCAGTTCTTC. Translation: CASSSSGRLAVNEQFF. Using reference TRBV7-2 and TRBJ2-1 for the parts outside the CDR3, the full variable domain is GAGVSQSPSNKVTEKGKDVELRCDPISGHTALYWYRQSLGQGLEFLIYFQGNSAPDKSGLPSDRFSAERTGGSVSTLTIQRTQQEDSAVYLCASSSSGRLAVNEQFFGPGTRLTVL.

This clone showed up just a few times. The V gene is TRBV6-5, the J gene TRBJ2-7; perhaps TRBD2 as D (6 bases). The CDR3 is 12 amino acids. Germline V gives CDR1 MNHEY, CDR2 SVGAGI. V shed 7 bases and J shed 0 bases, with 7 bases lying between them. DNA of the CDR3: TGTGCCAGCACGGACTACTCCTACGAGCAGTACGTC. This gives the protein CASTDYSYEQYV.

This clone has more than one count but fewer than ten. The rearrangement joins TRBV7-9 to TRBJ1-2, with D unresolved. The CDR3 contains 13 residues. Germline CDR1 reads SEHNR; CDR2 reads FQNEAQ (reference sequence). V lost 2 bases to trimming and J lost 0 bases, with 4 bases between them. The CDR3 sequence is CASSLISNYGYTF. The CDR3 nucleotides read TGTGCCAGCAGCTTAATATCTAACTATGGCTACACCTTC. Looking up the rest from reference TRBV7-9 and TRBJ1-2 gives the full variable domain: DTGVSQNPRHKITKRGQNVTFRCDPISEHNRLYWYRQTLGQGPEFLTYFQNEAQLEKSRLLSDRFSAERPKGSFSTLEIQRTEQGDSAMYLCASSLISNYGYTFGSGTRLTVV.

The CDR3 loop reads CAWSVLDREQYF. For the CDR3, the DNA is TGTGCCTGGAGCGTTTTAGACAGAGAGCAGTACTTC. The V call is TRBV30, the J call TRBJ2-7, with TRBD1 as a possible D gene (5 bases). V was pared by 3 bases and J by 7 bases, with 13 bases between. In germline, CDR1 is GTSNPN, CDR2 SVGIG (reference sequence). CDR3 size: 12 residues.

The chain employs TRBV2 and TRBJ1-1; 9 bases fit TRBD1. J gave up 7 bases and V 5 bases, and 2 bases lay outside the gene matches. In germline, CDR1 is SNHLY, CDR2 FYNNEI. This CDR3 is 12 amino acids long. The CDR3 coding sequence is TGTGCCAGCAGTAAGGACAGGGGTGAAGCTTTCTTT. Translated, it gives CASSKDRGEAFF.

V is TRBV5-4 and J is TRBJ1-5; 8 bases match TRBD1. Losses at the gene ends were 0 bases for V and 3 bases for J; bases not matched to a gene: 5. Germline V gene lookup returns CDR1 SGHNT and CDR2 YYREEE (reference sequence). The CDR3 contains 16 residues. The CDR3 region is CASSLADRDNNQPQHF. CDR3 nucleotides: TGTGCCAGCAGCTTGGCGGACAGGGACAACAATCAGCCCCAGCATTTT. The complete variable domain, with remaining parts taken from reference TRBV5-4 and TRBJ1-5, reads ETGVTQSPTHLIKTRGQQVTLRCSSQSGHNTVSWYQQALGQGPQFIFQYYREEENGRGNFPPRFSGLQFPNYSSELNVNALELDDSALYLCASSLADRDNNQPQHFGDGTRLSIL.

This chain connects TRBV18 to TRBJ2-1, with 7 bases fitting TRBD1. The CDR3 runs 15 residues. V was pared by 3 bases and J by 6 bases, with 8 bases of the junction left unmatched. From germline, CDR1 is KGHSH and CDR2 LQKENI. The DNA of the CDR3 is TGTGCCAGCTCACCCACAGGGGTCTCGGGCAATGAGCAGTTCTTC. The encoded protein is CASSPTGVSGNEQFF.

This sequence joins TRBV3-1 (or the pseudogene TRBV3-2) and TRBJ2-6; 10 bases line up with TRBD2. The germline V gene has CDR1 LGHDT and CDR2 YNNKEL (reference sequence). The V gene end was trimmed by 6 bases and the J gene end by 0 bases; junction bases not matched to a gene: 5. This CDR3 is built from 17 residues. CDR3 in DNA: TGTGCCAGCAGTTGGACTAGCGGACCCTCTGGGGCCAACGTCCTGACTTTC. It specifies CASSWTSGPSGANVLTF.

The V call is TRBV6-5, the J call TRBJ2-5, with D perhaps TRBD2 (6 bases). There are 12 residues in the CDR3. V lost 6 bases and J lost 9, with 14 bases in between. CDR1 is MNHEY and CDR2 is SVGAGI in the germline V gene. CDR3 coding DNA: TGTGCCAGCAGAAGGAGTTCGGGGGCCCAGTACTTC. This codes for CASRRSSGAQYF.

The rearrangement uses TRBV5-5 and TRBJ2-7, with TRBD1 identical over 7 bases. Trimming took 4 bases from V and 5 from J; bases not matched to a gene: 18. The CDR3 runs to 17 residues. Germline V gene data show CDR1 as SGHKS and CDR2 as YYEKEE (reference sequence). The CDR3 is CASSPSPDREGSHEQYV. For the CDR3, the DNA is TGTGCCAGCAGCCCGTCCCCTGACAGGGAAGGGTCTCACGAGCAGTACGTC.

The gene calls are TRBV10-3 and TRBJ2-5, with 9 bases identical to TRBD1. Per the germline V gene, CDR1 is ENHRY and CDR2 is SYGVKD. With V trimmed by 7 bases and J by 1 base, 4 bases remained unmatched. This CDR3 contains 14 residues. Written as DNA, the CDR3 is TGTGCCATCACTCCGGGACAGGGCCAAGAGACCCAGTACTTC. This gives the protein CAITPGQGQETQYF.

The CDR3 is CASSEGVNQPQHF. CDR3 in DNA: TGCGCCAGCAGTGAAGGGGTTAATCAGCCCCAGCATTTT. The chain joins TRBV10-1 to TRBJ1-5; perhaps TRBD1 as D (5 bases). The CDR3 is 13 amino acids. Per germline, CDR1 WNHNN and CDR2 SYGVQD (reference sequence). Trimming pared 3 bases from V and 4 bases from J, leaving 7 bases between.

CDR3 in DNA: TGTGCCAGCAGCTTAGATACGGGTACCAATGAGCAGTTCTTC. Protein: CASSLDTGTNEQFF. This chain connects TRBV7-2 to TRBJ2-1; D is undetermined. V lost 1 base to trimming and J lost 6 bases, with 10 bases between them. The germline V gene has CDR1 SGHTA and CDR2 FQGNSA. The CDR3 has 14 amino acids.

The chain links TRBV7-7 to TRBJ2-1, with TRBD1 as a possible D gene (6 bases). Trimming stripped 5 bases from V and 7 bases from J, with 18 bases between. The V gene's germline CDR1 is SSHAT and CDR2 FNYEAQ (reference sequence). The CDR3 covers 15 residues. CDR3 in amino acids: CASSKGHPALNEQFF. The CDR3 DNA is TGTGCCAGCAGCAAGGGACACCCCGCGCTTAATGAGCAGTTCTTC.

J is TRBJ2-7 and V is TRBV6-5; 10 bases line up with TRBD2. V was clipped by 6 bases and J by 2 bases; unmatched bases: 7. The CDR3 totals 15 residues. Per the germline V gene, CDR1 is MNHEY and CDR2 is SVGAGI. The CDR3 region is CASSPTSGEPYEQYV. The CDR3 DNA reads TGTGCCAGCAGCCCCACTAGCGGGGAACCCTACGAGCAGTACGTC.

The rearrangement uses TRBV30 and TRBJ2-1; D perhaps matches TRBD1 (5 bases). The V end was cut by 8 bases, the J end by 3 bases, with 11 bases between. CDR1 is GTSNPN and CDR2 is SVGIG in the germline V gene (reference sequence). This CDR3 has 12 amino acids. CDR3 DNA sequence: TGTGCCCAGCAGGGCGGCTACAATGAGCAGTTCTTC. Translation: CAQQGGYNEQFF.

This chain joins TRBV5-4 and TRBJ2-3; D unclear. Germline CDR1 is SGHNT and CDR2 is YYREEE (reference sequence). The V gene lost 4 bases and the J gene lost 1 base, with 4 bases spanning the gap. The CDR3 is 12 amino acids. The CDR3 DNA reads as TGTGCCAGCAGCCCCGGCACAGATACGCAGTATTTT. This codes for CASSPGTDTQYF.